This T cell receptor (beta chain) was sequenced during a study of CD8+ T cells in alopecia areata. The length of the CDR3 is 14 residues. The trim removed 8 bases at V and 5 bases at J, leaving 3 bases unmatched. Germline CDR1 SNHLY, CDR2 FYNNEI. A note on this clone: The antigen is unknown.

Study results and caveats: Clonality was higher in lesional than normal scalp, especially in alopecia totalis/universalis.

Sorting of PBMCs yielded the CD4+ and CD8+ T cells. Reverse transcription of extracted RNA yielded cDNA, which provided the sequencing template. Generated by immunoSEQ multiplex PCR, the TCRdb table keeps only in-frame clones and is missing some. This sample has about 82,000 clones; approximately 50% occur once, and the top ten carry approximately 5.4%. Sequenced material: NKG2D-high CD8+ T cells sorted from blood. The V gene is TRBV2, the J gene TRBJ2-1, with TRBD2 matching 13 bases. The receptor comes from a human donor with alopecia areata. CDR3 DNA sequence: TGTGCCAGCGGGGGACTAGCGGGACACAATGAGCAGTTCTTC. This sequence encodes CASGGLAGHNEQFF.